The 27 T cell receptor beta chains in this list originate from one sample, sequenced in a study of blood T cells in healthy people across ages. Next came a second PCR, run for about 6 to 11 cycles, which used a sample-barcoded 5' primer along with a J-beta primer mix. TCRdb reanalysed the 5' RACE reads using MiXCR and keeps one entry per CDR3 protein. The sample has hundreds of thousands of distinct CDR3 sequences, about 56% seen once. The sample was blood. These receptors were collected from a man between 40 and 49 years old in good health.

The CDR3 coding sequence is TGCGCCAGCAGCCAAGGGGGGACTAGCGGGAGTGGGCAGTTCTTC. Its protein product is CASSQGGTSGSGQFF. This chain links TRBV4-3 with TRBJ2-1, with 14 bases aligning to TRBD2. Germline V gene data show CDR1 as LGHNA and CDR2 as YSLEER. The CDR3 spans 15 residues. Trimming removed 1 base from V and 12 bases from J; junction bases left unmatched: 5.

This rearrangement joins TRBV27 to TRBJ2-1; D is undetermined. The V and J ends lost 2 bases and 12 bases respectively, with 23 bases between them. This CDR3 has 16 amino acids. Germline loops: CDR1 MNHEY, CDR2 SMNVEV (reference sequence). The CDR3 sequence is CASSLRSGRTEASQFF. The CDR3 DNA follows: TGTGCCAGCAGTTTACGGTCAGGAAGAACAGAGGCATCGCAGTTCTTC.

This clonotype was seen a few times. This sequence joins TRBV5-1 and TRBJ1-1; no clear D. The germline gives CDR1 SGHRS, CDR2 YFSETQ. V was pared by 2 bases and J by 0 bases, with 8 bases between. The CDR3 runs 14 residues. CDR3: CASSFRRMNTEAFF. The CDR3 DNA follows: TGCGCCAGCAGCTTCAGACGGATGAACACTGAAGCTTTCTTT.

This clonotype has a handful of counts. The V gene is TRBV11-2, the J gene TRBJ1-4; 7 bases agree with TRBD1. The CDR3 extends over 16 amino acids. The trim removed 5 bases at V and 7 bases at J, leaving 13 bases unmatched. Germline V gene data show CDR1 as SGHAT and CDR2 as FQNNGV. CDR3 amino acids: CASSLRQGSRPEKLFF. The DNA for the CDR3 is TGTGCCAGCAGCCTGAGACAGGGCTCCAGACCTGAAAAACTGTTTTTT. Full variable domain (outside the CDR3, taken from reference TRBV11-2 and TRBJ1-4): EAGVAQSPRYKIIEKRQSVAFWCNPISGHATLYWYQQILGQGPKLLIQFQNNGVVDDSQLPKDRFSAERLKGVDSTLKIQPAKLEDSAVYLCASSLRQGSRPEKLFFGSGTQLSVL.

The chain links TRBV10-3 to TRBJ2-3, with D tentatively TRBD1 (6 bases). The CDR3 extends over 17 amino acids. Trimming removed 7 bases at V and 0 bases at J, with 20 bases between. CDR1 and CDR2 from the germline V gene are ENHRY and SYGVKD. CDR3 bases: TGTGCCATCAACCGGGACACTGAGACTACTAGCACAGATACGCAGTATTTT. Its protein is CAINRDTETTSTDTQYF.

The chain joins TRBV12-3 or TRBV12-4 to TRBJ2-4, with no clear D. The J call may be wrong; the DNA end is better matched by TRBJ2-7. The CDR3 runs to 13 residues. The CDR3 DNA reads as TGTGCCAGCGGGCGGAGCCCTACCTACGAGCAGTACTTC. Translated: CASGRSPTYEQYF.

This clonotype was seen a handful of times. The chain recombines TRBV29-1 with TRBJ2-3; a weak D match, TRBD2 (5 bases). The CDR3 loop spans 14 amino acids. CDR1 SQVTM and CDR2 ANQGSEA come from the germline V gene. The ends were cut back, 3 bases at V and 5 bases at J, with 15 bases in the middle. CDR3 protein: CSVEEGSGGDTQYF. The CDR3 region has the DNA TGCAGCGTTGAGGAAGGGTCTGGAGGAGATACGCAGTATTTT.

J is TRBJ1-5 and V is TRBV7-2; no reliable D call. V shed 4 bases and J shed 1 base, with 8 bases lying between them. The CDR3 consists of 14 residues. Per germline, CDR1 SGHTA and CDR2 FQGNSA. This CDR3 reads CASSSGISNQPQHF. CDR3 nucleotide sequence: TGTGCCAGCAGCTCTGGGATCAGCAATCAGCCCCAGCATTTT.

This clonotype was recorded a few times. V is TRBV15 and J is TRBJ2-5; D remains ambiguous. CDR1 is LNHNV, CDR2 YYDKDF, per germline (reference sequence). V lost 7 bases to trimming and J lost 2 bases, with 17 bases between them. The CDR3 is 15 residues long. CDR3 nucleotide sequence: TGTGCCACCACAGAAAAGACCCCCAATCAAGAGACCCAGTACTTC. It specifies CATTEKTPNQETQYF. Full variable domain (rest looked up from reference TRBV15 and TRBJ2-5): DAMVIQNPRYQVTQFGKPVTLSCSQTLNHNVMYWYQQKSSQAPKLLFHYYDKDFNNEADTPDNFQSRRPNTSFCFLDIRSPGLGDTAMYLCATTEKTPNQETQYFGPGTRLLVL.

This chain joins TRBV27 and TRBJ1-1; D not certain. Trimming took 7 bases from V and 0 from J, leaving 9 bases between them. The CDR3 contains 13 residues. Germline V gene sequence: CDR1 MNHEY, CDR2 SMNVEV (reference sequence). CDR3 region: CASKYGMNTEAFF. The DNA of the CDR3 is TGTGCCAGCAAGTACGGGATGAACACTGAAGCTTTCTTT.

CDR3 coding DNA: TGTGCCAGCAGTTTCGCCGCAGGGGCCTACGAGCAGTACTTC. Translation gives CASSFAAGAYEQYF. The V and J genes are TRBV6-2 or TRBV6-3 and TRBJ2-7, with D possibly being TRBD1 (6 bases). This CDR3 has 14 residues. The V and J ends lost 4 bases and 2 bases respectively, with 12 bases between them. Germline CDR1 MNHEY, CDR2 SVGEGT.

The V call is TRBV20-1, the J call TRBJ1-1; possibly TRBD1 for D (5 bases). The V gene's germline CDR1 is DFQATT and CDR2 SNEGSKA (reference sequence). The CDR3 has 14 residues. The V gene lost 5 bases and the J gene lost 2 bases, with 15 bases spanning the gap. The chain's CDR3 is CSAEALRTNTEAFF. DNA for the CDR3: TGCAGTGCTGAGGCTCTGAGGACAAACACTGAAGCTTTCTTT.

This rearrangement joins TRBV28 to TRBJ2-5, with TRBD1 matching 7 bases. Germline V gene lookup returns CDR1 MDHEN and CDR2 SYDVKM. The V gene end was trimmed by 5 bases and the J gene end by 5 bases; junction bases not matched to a gene: 5. This CDR3 has 13 amino acids. CDR3 region: CASSQTGRETQYF. The CDR3 DNA reads TGTGCCAGCAGTCAGACAGGGCGCGAGACCCAGTACTTC. The full variable domain, completed using reference TRBV28 and TRBJ2-5, is DVKVTQSSRYLVKRTGEKVFLECVQDMDHENMFWYRQDPGLGLRLIYFSYDVKMKEKGDIPEGYSVSREKKERFSLILESASTNQTSMYLCASSQTGRETQYFGPGTRLLVL.

In the case of this clonotype: A much larger clone is a single base away; this may be a read error. The chain recombines TRBV9 with TRBJ2-5; maybe TRBD1 (6 bases). Trimming removed 1 base at V and 5 bases at J, with 6 bases between. In germline, CDR1 is SGDLS, CDR2 YYNGEE. The CDR3 has 12 residues. The CDR3 is CASSVQGETQYF. The CDR3 DNA sequence: TGTGCCAGCAGCGTACAGGGGGAGACCCAGTACTTC.

This chain connects TRBV20-1 to TRBJ2-7; maybe TRBD1 (6 bases). The CDR3 is made up of 14 amino acids. Germline CDR1 is DFQATT and CDR2 is SNEGSKA (reference sequence). V was pared by 0 bases and J by 2 bases, with 11 bases between. CDR3 sequence (DNA): TGCAGTGCTAGAGATTACGACAGGACCTACGAGCAGTACTTC. Translation gives CSARDYDRTYEQYF.

The J gene is TRBJ2-3, the V gene TRBV28; D remains unclear. Germline CDR1 is MDHEN and CDR2 is SYDVKM. The V end was cut by 9 bases, the J end by 3 bases, with 19 bases between. This CDR3 is built from 15 residues. CDR3 in DNA: TGTGCCAGTTCCGTTACCGGGTTTCGGACAGATACGCAGTATTTT. Its protein is CASSVTGFRTDTQYF.

V gene TRBV11-1 combines with J gene TRBJ2-5; D is undetermined. V shed 2 bases and J shed 5 bases, with 6 bases lying between them. Germline loops: CDR1 SGHAT, CDR2 FQDESV (reference sequence). There are 12 residues in the CDR3. CDR3 in DNA: TGTGCCAGCAGCTTATGGTTTGAGACCCAGTACTTC. The encoded protein is CASSLWFETQYF.

This chain joins TRBV27 and TRBJ2-7, with D uncertain. V lost 3 bases and J 0 bases, leaving 6 bases between the germline ends. The CDR3 has 13 amino acids. Germline CDR1 is MNHEY and CDR2 is SMNVEV (reference sequence). The CDR3 region has the DNA TGTGCCAGCAGTTTCTTCCCCTCCTACGAGCAGTACTTC. Translation: CASSFFPSYEQYF.

V usage is TRBV7-3 and J usage is TRBJ2-2, with no clear D. There are 16 residues in the CDR3. Germline loops: CDR1 SGHTA, CDR2 FQGTGA. Trimming stripped 0 bases from V and 6 bases from J, with 14 bases between. In DNA form, the CDR3 reads TGTGCCAGCAGCTTAACTGGACGGCTGGCGGCCGGGGAGCTGTTTTTT. Translating gives CASSLTGRLAAGELFF. Looking up the rest from reference TRBV7-3 and TRBJ2-2 gives the full variable domain: GAGVSQTPSNKVTEKGKYVELRCDPISGHTALYWYRQSLGQGPEFLIYFQGTGAADDSGLPNDRFFAVRPEGSVSTLKIQRTERGDSAVYLCASSLTGRLAAGELFFGEGSRLTVL.

This clonotype has just one count. The chain couples TRBV29-1 to TRBJ2-3; D may match TRBD1 or TRBD2 (6 bases each). Trimming took off 8 bases at V and 6 bases at J, with 24 bases between the two ends. This CDR3 comprises 15 residues. CDR1 is SQVTM, CDR2 ANQGSEA, per germline. CDR3 residues: CSSGGGPAPYDTQYF. The CDR3 DNA reads TGCAGCTCGGGTGGGGGGCCGGCCCCTTACGATACGCAGTATTTT.

The chain combines TRBV27 with TRBJ1-1; 9 positions agree with TRBD1. V gave up 5 bases and J gave up 0 bases; unmatched junction bases: 10. Looked up from germline, CDR1 is MNHEY and CDR2 is SMNVEV (reference sequence). This CDR3 is 17 amino acids long. CDR3 protein: CASSTPGQGFLNTEAFF. CDR3 coding DNA: TGTGCCAGCAGTACCCCGGGACAGGGTTTCCTGAACACTGAAGCTTTCTTT.

CDR3 amino acids: CASSPLSIGQNYNEQYF. CDR3 in DNA: TGTGCCAGCAGCCCCCTTTCTATAGGACAGAATTACAATGAGCAGTACTTC. The chain uses TRBV2 and TRBJ2-7, with D possibly TRBD1 on 6 matching bases. Germline CDR1 and CDR2: SNHLY and FYNNEI. V gave up 6 bases and J gave up 7 bases, with 28 bases separating them. The CDR3 totals 17 residues.

This clonotype was counted a few times. V and J are TRBV6-2 or TRBV6-3 and TRBJ2-7; 11 bases line up with TRBD2. This CDR3 has 14 residues. Germline CDR1 MNHEY, CDR2 SVGEGT. The ends lost 6 bases at V and 5 bases at J; junction bases unmatched: 6. The CDR3 nucleotides read TGTGCCAGCAGGCTAGCGGGAGGTACCCACGAGCAGTACTTC. It translates to CASRLAGGTHEQYF.

CDR3 amino acids: CASSLPPDYSTDTQYF. The CDR3 nucleotides read TGTGCCAGCAGCCTCCCCCCCGACTACAGCACAGATACGCAGTATTTT. The chain carries TRBV7-2 and TRBJ2-3; D might be TRBD2 (5 bases). The CDR3 is 16 amino acids. V was clipped by 5 bases and J by 0 bases, with 15 bases between them. CDR1 SGHTA and CDR2 FQGNSA come from the germline V gene.

Of note for this clonotype: The CDR3 does not close with the conserved phenylalanine or tryptophan, likely indicating a read error. This rearrangement joins TRBV5-1 to TRBJ2-7; D may be TRBD1 (6 bases). The CDR3 has 13 amino acids. Germline V gives CDR1 SGHRS, CDR2 YFSETQ. The germline V and J ends were trimmed by 1 base and 7 bases, with 12 bases remaining between them. CDR3 in amino acids: CASSLSGVGEQYL. The DNA of the CDR3 is TGCGCCAGCAGCTTGTCAGGGGTGGGAGAGCAGTACTTA.

The rearrangement joins TRBV7-9 to TRBJ2-7; a possible D gene is TRBD2 (5 bases). The germline V and J ends were trimmed by 0 bases and 2 bases, with 8 bases remaining between them. CDR1 is SEHNR and CDR2 is FQNEAQ in the germline V gene (reference sequence). The CDR3 contains 14 residues. The CDR3 DNA is TGTGCCAGCAGCTTAGCGGACTCCGCCTACGAGCAGTACTTC. Encoded protein: CASSLADSAYEQYF. The variable domain in full, with the rest retrieved from reference TRBV7-9 and TRBJ2-7, is DTGVSQNPRHKITKRGQNVTFRCDPISEHNRLYWYRQTLGQGPEFLTYFQNEAQLEKSRLLSDRFSAERPKGSFSTLEIQRTEQGDSAMYLCASSLADSAYEQYFGPGTRLTVT.

The rearrangement links TRBV7-2 to TRBJ2-5, with D perhaps assigned TRBD1 or TRBD2 (5 bases each). With 5 bases removed from V and 7 bases from J, the gap between germline ends came to 14 bases. The CDR3 totals 13 residues. Germline V CDR1 and CDR2: SGHTA, FQGNSA. The CDR3 DNA reads TGTGCCAGCAGCCGAGGGGCAGAAGTGACCCAGTACTTC. Translated, it gives CASSRGAEVTQYF.